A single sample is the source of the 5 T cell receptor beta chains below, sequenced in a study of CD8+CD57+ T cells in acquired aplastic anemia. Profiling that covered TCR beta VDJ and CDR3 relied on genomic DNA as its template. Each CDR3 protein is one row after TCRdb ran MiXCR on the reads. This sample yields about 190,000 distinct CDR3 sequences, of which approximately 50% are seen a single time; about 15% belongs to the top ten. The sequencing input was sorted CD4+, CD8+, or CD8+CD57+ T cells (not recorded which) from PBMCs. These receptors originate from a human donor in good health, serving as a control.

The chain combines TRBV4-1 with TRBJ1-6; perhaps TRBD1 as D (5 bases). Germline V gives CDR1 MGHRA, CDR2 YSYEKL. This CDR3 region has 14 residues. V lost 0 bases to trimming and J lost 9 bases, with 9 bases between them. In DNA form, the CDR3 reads TGCGCCAGCAGCCAAGATCGAGGGGCTTCACCCCTCCACTTT. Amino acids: CASSQDRGASPLHF.

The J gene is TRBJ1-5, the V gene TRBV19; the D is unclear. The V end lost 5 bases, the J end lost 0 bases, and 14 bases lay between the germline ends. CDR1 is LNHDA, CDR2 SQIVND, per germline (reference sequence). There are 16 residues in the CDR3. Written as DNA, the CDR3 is TGTGCCAGTAGTCTACGTTTTTTGGATAGCAATCAGCCCCAGCATTTT. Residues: CASSLRFLDSNQPQHF.

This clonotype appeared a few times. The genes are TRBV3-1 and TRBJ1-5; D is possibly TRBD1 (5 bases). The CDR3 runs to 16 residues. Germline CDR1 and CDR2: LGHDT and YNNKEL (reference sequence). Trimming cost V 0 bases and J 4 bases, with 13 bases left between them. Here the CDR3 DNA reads TGTGCCAGCAGCCAAGATGCGAAGGGGCGAAATCAGCCCCAGCATTTT. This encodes CASSQDAKGRNQPQHF.

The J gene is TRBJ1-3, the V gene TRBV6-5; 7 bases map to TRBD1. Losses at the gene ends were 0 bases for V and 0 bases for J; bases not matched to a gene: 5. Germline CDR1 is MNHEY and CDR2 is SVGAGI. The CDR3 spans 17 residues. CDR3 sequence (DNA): TGTGCCAGCAGTTACTCGGGACAGTCCCTCTCTGGAAACACCATATATTTT. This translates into CASSYSGQSLSGNTIYF.

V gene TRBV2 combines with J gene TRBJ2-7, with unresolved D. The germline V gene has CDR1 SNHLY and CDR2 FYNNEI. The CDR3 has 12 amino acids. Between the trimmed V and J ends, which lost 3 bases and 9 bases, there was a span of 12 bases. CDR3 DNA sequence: TGTGCCAGCAGTGACGACTTGTGGGGGCAGTACTTC. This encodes CASSDDLWGQYF. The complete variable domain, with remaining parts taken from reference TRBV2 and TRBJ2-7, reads EPEVTQTPSHQVTQMGQEVILRCVPISNHLYFYWYRQILGQKVEFLVSFYNNEISEKSEIFDDQFSVERPDGSNFTLKIRSTKLEDSAMYFCASSDDLWGQYFGPGTRLTVT.